The T cell receptor (beta chain) under discussion was sequenced for a study of cytomegalovirus exposure and HLA in healthy donors. PCR involved 60 Vbeta and 13 Jbeta primers. Sequencing used immunoSEQ multiplex PCR; TCRdb keeps in-frame clones, though not all of them. The top ten hold around 5.2% of the sample, which has tens of thousands of clones, approximately 85% seen once. The CDR3 covers 16 residues. The V segment lost 3 bases and the J segment 5 bases; nucleotides outside the gene matches: 10. The germline V gene encodes CDR1 WSHSY and CDR2 SAAADI. This clone was recorded a few times. This sequence originates from a woman under 30 in good health and CMV-seropositive. V usage is TRBV10-2 and J usage is TRBJ1-1; 9 bases fit TRBD1. The sequencing input was PBMCs. The CDR3 region has the DNA TGCGCCAGCAGTGACCCGGGACAGGGAACGGGAACTGAAGCTTTCTTT. It is translated as CASSDPGQGTGTEAFF.